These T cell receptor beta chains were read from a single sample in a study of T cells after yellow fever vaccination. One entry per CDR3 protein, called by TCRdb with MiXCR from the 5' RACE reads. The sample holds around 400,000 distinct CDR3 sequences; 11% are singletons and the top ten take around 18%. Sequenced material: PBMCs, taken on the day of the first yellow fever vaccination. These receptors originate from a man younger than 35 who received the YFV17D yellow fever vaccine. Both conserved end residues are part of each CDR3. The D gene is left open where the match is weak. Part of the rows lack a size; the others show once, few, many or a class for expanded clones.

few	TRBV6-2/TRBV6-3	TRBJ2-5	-	TGTGCCAGCAGTCAGGGACATCGTAAAGAGACCCAGTACTTC	CASSQGHRKETQYF
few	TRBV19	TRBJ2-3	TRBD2	TGTGCCAGTAGTAGTGATATAGCGGGGGTCGGCACAGATACGCAGTATTTT	CASSSDIAGVGTDTQYF
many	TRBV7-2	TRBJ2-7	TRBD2	TGTGCCAGCAGCCCGACGGGGGGTTCCTACGAGCAGTACTTC	CASSPTGGSYEQYF
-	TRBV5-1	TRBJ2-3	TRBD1	TGCGCCAGCGTGTACCGGGACAGGGGCACAGATACGCAGTATTTT	CASVYRDRGTDTQYF
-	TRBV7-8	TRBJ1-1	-	TGTGCCAGCAGCTTAGTGGACGGCGCCTGGGGCACTGAAGCTTTCTTT	CASSLVDGAWGTEAFF
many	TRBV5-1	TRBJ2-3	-	TGTGCCAGCAGCTTAGGAAGGGGGTCAGATACGCAGTATTTT	CASSLGRGSDTQYF
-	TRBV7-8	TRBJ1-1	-	TGTGCCAGCAGCTTAGTTCTGGGGGGGAATACTGAAGCTTTCTTT	CASSLVLGGNTEAFF
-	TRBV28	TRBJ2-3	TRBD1	TGTGCCAGCAGTCTAACTTTGACAGGGCAAGATACGCAGTATTTT	CASSLTLTGQDTQYF
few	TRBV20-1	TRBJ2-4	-	TGCAGTGCTTCCCCCCGGGGGTTAGCCAAAAACATTCAGTACTTC	CSASPRGLAKNIQYF
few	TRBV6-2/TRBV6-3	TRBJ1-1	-	TGTGCCAGCAGTGTCCGTTGGGGTCGCACTGAAGCTTTCTTT	CASSVRWGRTEAFF
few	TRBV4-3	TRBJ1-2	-	TGCGCCAGCAGCCAAGGTTTCAGGGAAGGTGGCTACACCTTC	CASSQGFREGGYTF
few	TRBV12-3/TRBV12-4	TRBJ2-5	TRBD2	TGTGCCAGCAGTTTGGCTAGCGGGGCTACCCAGTACTTC	CASSLASGATQYF
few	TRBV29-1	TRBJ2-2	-	TGCAGCGTTGTTGGACTTGAGTTTGGCACCGGGGAGCTGTTTTTT	CSVVGLEFGTGELFF
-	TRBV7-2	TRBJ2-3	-	TGTGCCAGCAGCTCGGGACAACCCGGCACAGATACGCAGTATTTT	CASSSGQPGTDTQYF
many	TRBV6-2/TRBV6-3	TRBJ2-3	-	TGTGCCAGCACTCCGGCCCTTCCGCCCAGACCGCAGTATTTT	CASTPALPPRPQYF
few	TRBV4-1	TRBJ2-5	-	TGCGCCAGCAGCCTACTTGACGCATTTAAAGAGACCCAGTACTTC	CASSLLDAFKETQYF
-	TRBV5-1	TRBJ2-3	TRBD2	TGCGCCAGCAGCTTCCTAGCGGGAAGAGCTAGCACAGATACGCAGTATTTT	CASSFLAGRASTDTQYF
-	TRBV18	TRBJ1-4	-	TGTGCCAGCTCACCAACAGCAACTAATGAAAAACTGTTTTTT	CASSPTATNEKLFF
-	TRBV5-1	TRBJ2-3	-	TGCGCCAGCAGCTCGACCAGAGGTGCAGATACGCAGTATTTT	CASSSTRGADTQYF
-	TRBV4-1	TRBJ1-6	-	TGCGCCAGCAGCTCGATAAGTAATTCACCCCTCCACTTT	CASSSISNSPLHF
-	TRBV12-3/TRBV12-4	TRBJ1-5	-	TGTGCCAGCAGTTACAGGGCGTCGAATCAGCCCCAGCATTTT	CASSYRASNQPQHF
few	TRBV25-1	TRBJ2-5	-	TGTGCCAGCAGCCTAATCAGGGCGCTCCAAGAGACCCAGTACTTC	CASSLIRALQETQYF
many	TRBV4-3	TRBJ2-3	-	TGCGCCAGCAGCCAAGTGCTCCTAGAGGGCACAGATACGCAGTATTTT	CASSQVLLEGTDTQYF
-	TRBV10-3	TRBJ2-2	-	TGTGCCATCACGGAAAGGGGTCCCGCGAACACCGGGGAGCTGTTTTTT	CAITERGPANTGELFF
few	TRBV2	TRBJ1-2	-	TGTGCCAGCAGTGAAGACTCGGGACGAGGGGGCTACACCTTC	CASSEDSGRGGYTF
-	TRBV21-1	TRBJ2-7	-	-	CASSKVGSGTGEQYF